Below, 24 T cell receptor beta chains from the same sample are listed, as sequenced in a study of chemoradiotherapy in HPV16-positive cancers (dated by TCRdb to between 2021 and 2024). Receptors were amplified or captured by the immunoSEQ multiplex PCR assay. TCRdb provides this immuneACCESS table in a form limited to in-frame rearrangements. Some clones are lacking; in checked studies, under half of them reflect an unresolved V gene, and why the rest are absent is not known. For this sample there are over 35,000 clones; roughly 77% appear just once. The ten top clones hold about 4.9% of the sample. The sequencing used blood, collected from a patient who underwent chemoradiotherapy. These receptors all stem from a human donor with HPV-associated anogenital cancer.

This clone occurred a few times. This chain uses TRBV18 with TRBJ2-7, with 11 bases lining up with TRBD2. V lost 3 bases to trimming and J lost 3 bases; unmatched junction nucleotides: 13. The CDR3 is 18 residues long. Germline V CDR1 and CDR2: KGHSH, LQKENI. CDR3 nucleotide sequence: TGTGCCAGCTCACCCCGACTAGCGGGGACATCTTCCCTCTACGAGCAGTACTTC. Its protein is CASSPRLAGTSSLYEQYF.

This clone has just one count. The chain recombines TRBV11-2 with TRBJ2-2; 9 bases agree with TRBD2. CDR1 and CDR2 (germline): SGHAT, FQNNGV. J lost 7 bases, V lost 3 bases, and 9 bases had no gene match. The length of the CDR3 is 16 residues. In nucleotides, the CDR3 is TGTGCCAGCAGCTTTGGCGGCGGGGGGGCCGACGGGGAGCTGTTTTTT. It is translated as CASSFGGGGADGELFF.

The chain uses TRBV5-1 and TRBJ2-5, with TRBD2 matching over 10 bases. CDR3 length: 17 residues. The V segment lost 3 bases and the J segment 2 bases; nucleotides outside the gene matches: 10. Germline assignment: CDR1 SGHRS and CDR2 YFSETQ. DNA of the CDR3: TGCGCCAGCAGCTCCCAAGGACTAGCGGCAAAACAAGAGACCCAGTACTTC. Translated: CASSSQGLAAKQETQYF.

This clone has only a few counts. Written as DNA, the CDR3 is TGTGCCAGCAGCGTAGATGGGGAGCCCGTGCCCCTCCACTTT. This gives the protein CASSVDGEPVPLHF. J is TRBJ1-6 and V is TRBV9; the D is unclear. There are 14 residues in the CDR3. The germline gives CDR1 SGDLS, CDR2 YYNGEE. Trimming left V 0 bases short and J 13 bases short, with 14 bases between.

The chain recombines TRBV19 with TRBJ2-1; 10 nucleotides line up with TRBD1. CDR1 is LNHDA and CDR2 is SQIVND in the germline V gene (reference sequence). The CDR3 is 16 residues long. V shed 10 bases and J 5 bases; nucleotides not matched to a gene: 14. Here the CDR3 reads CATKAPDRGLNNEQFF. CDR3 nucleotides: TGTGCCACTAAGGCCCCTGACAGGGGGCTGAACAATGAGCAGTTCTTC.

The chain joins TRBV7-8 to TRBJ2-3, with 10 positions matching TRBD2. Germline values: CDR1 SGHVS, CDR2 FQNEAQ. The CDR3 covers 16 residues. With V trimmed by 2 bases and J by 0 bases, 2 bases remained unmatched. CDR3 sequence: CASSLIAGGSTDTQYF. The CDR3 DNA sequence: TGTGCCAGCAGCTTAATAGCGGGGGGTAGCACAGATACGCAGTATTTT. Combining the CDR3 with reference TRBV7-8 and TRBJ2-3 gives the whole variable domain GAGVSQSPRYKVAKRGQDVALRCDPISGHVSLFWYQQALGQGPEFLTYFQNEAQLDKSGLPSDRFFAERPEGSVSTLKIQRTQQEDSAVYLCASSLIAGGSTDTQYFGPGTRLTVL.

This clone was recorded a few times. The chain has TRBV4-2 and TRBJ2-5; 8 bases fit TRBD2. The germline V gene encodes CDR1 LGHNA and CDR2 YNFKEQ. This CDR3 comprises 15 residues. V lost 0 bases and J lost 4; bases outside the gene matches: 4. This CDR3 reads CASSQEFAGGETQYF. CDR3 nucleotides: TGTGCCAGCAGCCAAGAATTCGCGGGGGGAGAGACCCAGTACTTC.

The chain has TRBV4-2 and TRBJ2-5; 7 bases align to TRBD2. After removal of 4 bases from V and 1 base from J, the junction contained 6 bases not matched to a gene. The CDR3 sequence is 15 residues long. Germline V gives CDR1 LGHNA, CDR2 YNFKEQ. Here the CDR3 reads CASSRSRTSQETQYF. As DNA, the CDR3 is TGTGCCAGCAGCCGTTCTCGGACTAGCCAAGAGACCCAGTACTTC.

J is TRBJ2-5 and V is TRBV30; D gene ambiguous. V lost 2 bases and J lost 4, with 14 bases in between. Germline values: CDR1 GTSNPN, CDR2 SVGIG (reference sequence). This CDR3 has 14 amino acids. The CDR3 loop is CAWSPQAGGETQYF. In DNA, the CDR3 is TGTGCCTGGAGTCCCCAGGCCGGCGGAGAGACCCAGTACTTC.

This clone is a singleton in its sample. The chain carries TRBV2 and TRBJ2-5, with D unclear. Germline CDR1 and CDR2: SNHLY and FYNNEI. V shed 0 bases and J shed 7 bases, with 12 bases lying between them. CDR3 length: 14 residues. The DNA for the CDR3 is TGTGCCAGCAGTGAAGCGCCAACTGGCGGGACCCAGTACTTC. Its protein product is CASSEAPTGGTQYF.

The chain combines TRBV9 with TRBJ2-3; D might be TRBD1 (6 bases). The V end lost 3 bases, the J end lost 4 bases, and 15 bases lay between the germline ends. CDR1 and CDR2 from the germline V gene are SGDLS and YYNGEE. The CDR3 is 15 residues long. CDR3 sequence reads: CASSAQQGWADTQYF. As DNA, the CDR3 is TGTGCCAGCAGCGCGCAACAGGGTTGGGCAGATACGCAGTATTTT.

The genes are TRBV5-1 and TRBJ1-6; 7 bases map to TRBD1. The CDR3 extends over 15 amino acids. V dropped 3 bases and J dropped 5; count of bases not matched to a gene: 5. Germline V gene sequence: CDR1 SGHRS, CDR2 YFSETQ. The CDR3 bases are TGCGCCAGCAGCTCCCGGGACAGCCATAATTCACCCCTCCACTTT. Its protein is CASSSRDSHNSPLHF.

This clone was observed once. The gene calls are TRBV6-6 and TRBJ1-1; 9 bases are a match to TRBD1. Germline trimming cut 2 bases from V and 6 bases from J; bases unmatched to any gene: 7. The CDR3 has 15 amino acids. Germline V gene data show CDR1 as MNHNY and CDR2 as SVGAGI (reference sequence). The CDR3 region has the DNA TGTGCCAGCAGTTACCCTGGACAGGGGACATCTGAAGCTTTCTTT. This gives the protein CASSYPGQGTSEAFF.

This clone was detected only a few times. V is TRBV9 and J is TRBJ1-1; D not resolved. Per the germline V gene, CDR1 is SGDLS and CDR2 is YYNGEE. V lost 2 bases to trimming and J lost 7 bases, with 15 bases between them. The CDR3 sequence is 14 residues long. The CDR3: CASSVEGRVDEAFF. Here the CDR3 DNA reads TGTGCCAGCAGCGTCGAAGGTAGGGTTGATGAAGCTTTCTTT.

Within the sample, this clone is medium-sized. The V gene is TRBV4-2, the J gene TRBJ2-4; possible D gene TRBD1, 6 bases. The CDR3 spans 19 residues. Germline CDR1 and CDR2: LGHNA and YNFKEQ. The V end lost 1 base, the J end lost 3 bases, and 22 bases lay between the germline ends. CDR3 loop: CASSQGASTGSLDKNIQYF. For the CDR3, the DNA is TGTGCCAGCAGCCAAGGGGCTAGCACAGGGTCTCTGGACAAAAACATTCAGTACTTC.

This chain links TRBV27 with TRBJ2-7; D tentatively fits TRBD1 or TRBD2 (6 bases each). This CDR3 region has 16 residues. Germline V CDR1 and CDR2: MNHEY, SMNVEV (reference sequence). The V and J ends lost 4 bases and 0 bases respectively, with 16 bases between them. In DNA form, the CDR3 reads TGTGCCAGCAGTTATGGTCGGGGGCTCCTCTCCTACGAGCAGTACTTC. Translating gives CASSYGRGLLSYEQYF.

V gene TRBV5-4 combines with J gene TRBJ2-2, with a weak D call TRBD1 (6 bases). With 1 base removed from V and 6 bases from J, the gap between germline ends came to 13 bases. This CDR3 is built from 15 residues. Germline-derived CDR1 and CDR2 are SGHNT and YYREEE (reference sequence). In DNA, the CDR3 is TGTGCCAGCAGCTTGACAGGGTCTGGCCCCGGGGAGCTGTTTTTT. It is translated as CASSLTGSGPGELFF.

The J gene is TRBJ2-1, the V gene TRBV6-1; TRBD1 is a possible D gene (5 bases). CDR1 MNHNS and CDR2 SASEGT come from the germline V gene. Trimming pared 5 bases from V and 3 bases from J, leaving 11 bases between. The CDR3 spans 14 residues. The CDR3 bases are TGTGCCAGCAGTTTACAGGAAGGCTACAATGAGCAGTTCTTC. It is translated as CASSLQEGYNEQFF.

The CDR3 nucleotides are TGTGCCAGTAAATGGGGCGATAGCACAGATACGCAGTATTTT. Protein: CASKWGDSTDTQYF. J is TRBJ2-3 and V is TRBV19, with D maybe TRBD1 (5 bases). CDR1 and CDR2 from the germline V gene are LNHDA and SQIVND (reference sequence). This CDR3 spans 14 amino acids. V lost 7 bases and J 0 bases, leaving 11 bases between the germline ends.

V and J are TRBV6-1 and TRBJ1-5; no definite D call. Germline-derived CDR1 and CDR2 are MNHNS and SASEGT. Trimming took off 6 bases at V and 4 bases at J, with 10 bases between the two ends. This CDR3 region has 13 residues. The CDR3 nucleotides are TGTGCCAGCAGGGGCGTAAGTAATCAGCCCCAGCATTTT. This sequence encodes CASRGVSNQPQHF.

This clone occurred a few times. Other DNA sequences in this sample translate to the same CDR3. The chain uses TRBV13 and TRBJ1-3, with D hard to call. The germline V and J ends were trimmed by 1 base and 2 bases, with 6 bases remaining between them. The CDR3 is made up of 14 amino acids. Germline V gene sequence: CDR1 PRHDT, CDR2 FYEKMQ (reference sequence). CDR3 in DNA: TGTGCCAGCAGCTTAGAGGGTACTGGAAACACCATATATTTT. As protein: CASSLEGTGNTIYF. Full variable domain (rest looked up from reference TRBV13 and TRBJ1-3): AAGVIQSPRHLIKEKRETATLKCYPIPRHDTVYWYQQGPGQDPQFLISFYEKMQSDKGSIPDRFSAQQFSDYHSELNMSSLELGDSALYFCASSLEGTGNTIYFGEGSWLTVV.

This rearrangement joins TRBV6-6 to TRBJ1-4; no definite D call. The length of the CDR3 is 13 residues. Germline CDR1 reads MNHNY; CDR2 reads SVGAGI (reference sequence). Trimming shortened V by 0 bases and J by 9 bases, and 8 bases separated the two germline ends. The CDR3 loop is CASSYSTEQKLFF. CDR3 in DNA: TGTGCCAGCAGTTACTCGACGGAACAAAAACTGTTTTTT.

This clone has just a few counts. This chain connects TRBV9 to TRBJ1-5; TRBD1 might be the D (5 bases). The V end lost 0 bases, the J end lost 3 bases, and 7 bases lay between the germline ends. Per the germline V gene, CDR1 is SGDLS and CDR2 is YYNGEE. The CDR3 is 14 amino acids. DNA of the CDR3: TGTGCCAGCAGCGTAGGGGGCCTCAATCAGCCCCAGCATTTT. It translates to CASSVGGLNQPQHF.

The chain carries TRBV6-5 and TRBJ2-1; possible D gene TRBD2, 5 bases. This CDR3 contains 14 residues. Trimming stripped 4 bases from V and 10 bases from J, with 17 bases between. Germline-derived CDR1 and CDR2 are MNHEY and SVGAGI. CDR3 sequence: CASSSAPTTGEQFF. The CDR3 coding sequence is TGTGCCAGCAGTTCGGCTCCGACTACTGGGGAGCAGTTCTTC.